One sample yielded the 32 T cell receptor beta chains listed below, sequenced in a study of blood T cells in healthy people across ages. A second PCR of about 6 to 11 cycles used a sample-barcoded 5' primer and a J-beta primer mix. TCRdb ran MiXCR on the 5' RACE reads and lists one entry per CDR3 protein. The table records about 970,000 distinct CDR3 sequences, approximately 50% of them present only once. Sequenced: blood. These receptors were collected from a woman aged 60-70 years in good health.

This chain joins TRBV7-9 and TRBJ1-2; D remains unclear. CDR3 length: 14 amino acids. CDR1 is SEHNR, CDR2 FQNEAQ, per germline (reference sequence). The V and J ends lost 9 bases and 8 bases respectively, with 22 bases between them. The CDR3 DNA reads TGTGCCAGGGTGTTCCGGGCTGCCGCCTGGGGCTACACCTTC. Translation gives CARVFRAAAWGYTF.

The chain carries TRBV11-3 and TRBJ1-2, with TRBD1 identical over 7 bases. This CDR3 spans 10 amino acids. Germline V gives CDR1 SGHNT, CDR2 YENEEA. With V trimmed by 9 bases and J by 5 bases, 0 bases remained unmatched. CDR3 bases: TGTGCCAGGGGACAGTATGGCTACACCTTC. Translated: CARGQYGYTF. The variable domain in full, with the rest retrieved from reference TRBV11-3 and TRBJ1-2, is EAGVVQSPRYKIIEKKQPVAFWCNPISGHNTLYWYLQNLGQGPELLIRYENEEAVDDSQLPKDRFSAERLKGVDSTLKIQPAELGDSAVYLCARGQYGYTFGSGTRLTVV.

The chain couples TRBV28 to TRBJ1-5, with 12 bases lining up with TRBD1. There are 16 residues in the CDR3. The V gene's germline CDR1 is MDHEN and CDR2 SYDVKM. The V gene end was trimmed by 6 bases and the J gene end by 3 bases; junction bases not matched to a gene: 6. Written as DNA, the CDR3 is TGTGCCAGCAGCCCGGGACAGGGGGCTATCAATCAGCCCCAGCATTTT. It encodes CASSPGQGAINQPQHF. The complete variable domain, with remaining parts taken from reference TRBV28 and TRBJ1-5, reads DVKVTQSSRYLVKRTGEKVFLECVQDMDHENMFWYRQDPGLGLRLIYFSYDVKMKEKGDIPEGYSVSREKKERFSLILESASTNQTSMYLCASSPGQGAINQPQHFGDGTRLSIL.

The rearrangement links TRBV29-1 to TRBJ2-3; D is perhaps TRBD2 (5 bases). Germline CDR1 reads SQVTM; CDR2 reads ANQGSEA. The CDR3 contains 12 residues. The CDR3: CSSQRDLDTQYF. In DNA form, the CDR3 reads TGCAGTTCACAGAGGGATCTAGATACGCAGTATTTT.

This clonotype was counted a few times. The rearrangement joins TRBV27 to TRBJ1-5; tentatively, D is TRBD1 (5 bases). Trimming left V 5 bases short and J 9 bases short, with 17 bases between. The CDR3 is made up of 14 amino acids. The germline V gene encodes CDR1 MNHEY and CDR2 SMNVEV (reference sequence). The CDR3: CASSARQSVAPQHF. The CDR3 DNA reads as TGTGCCAGCAGTGCGCGACAGTCTGTGGCGCCCCAGCATTTT.

The rearrangement links TRBV4-2 to TRBJ2-1; TRBD2 matches 9 bases. This CDR3 is built from 18 residues. Trimming removed 0 bases from V and 3 bases from J; junction bases left unmatched: 9. CDR1 is LGHNA and CDR2 is YNFKEQ in the germline V gene. CDR3 in amino acids: CASSQDHGGRALYNEQFF. CDR3 in DNA: TGTGCCAGCAGCCAAGATCACGGCGGGAGGGCCCTCTACAATGAGCAGTTCTTC.

This clonotype showed up just a few times. The gene calls are TRBV7-2 and TRBJ2-1; D is undetermined. This CDR3 has 12 amino acids. V shed 2 bases and J shed 8 bases, with 7 bases lying between them. CDR1 SGHTA and CDR2 FQGNSA come from the germline V gene. CDR3 sequence reads: CASSLLGYEQFF. The CDR3 DNA follows: TGTGCCAGCAGCTTATTGGGATATGAGCAGTTCTTC.

The chain has TRBV28 and TRBJ2-5, with D possibly TRBD1 on 6 matching bases. The CDR3 is 16 amino acids. Between the trimmed V and J ends, which lost 6 bases and 5 bases, there was a span of 22 bases. The V gene's germline CDR1 is MDHEN and CDR2 SYDVKM. CDR3 DNA: TGTGCCAGCAGCCCGGACAGCCTAAACGGCAGGGAGACCCAGTACTTC. Translation gives CASSPDSLNGRETQYF.

This chain links TRBV11-2 with TRBJ2-1; D possibly uses TRBD1 or TRBD2 (5 bases each). This CDR3 is 15 amino acids long. Deletions cut 0 bases from V and 8 bases from J, with 14 bases between. In germline, CDR1 is SGHAT, CDR2 FQNNGV. CDR3 DNA sequence: TGTGCCAGCAGCTTAGAGGGGCGGGTGGTGGATGAGCAGTTCTTC. It yields the protein CASSLEGRVVDEQFF.

This clonotype has only one observation. The chain uses TRBV7-2 and TRBJ1-6; D is undetermined. The CDR3 covers 14 residues. Trimming pared 7 bases from V and 0 bases from J, leaving 7 bases between. Germline V gene sequence: CDR1 SGHTA, CDR2 FQGNSA. The CDR3: CASTLSSYNSPLHF. The DNA for the CDR3 is TGTGCCAGCACCCTGAGCTCCTATAATTCACCCCTCCACTTT.

V is TRBV3-1 and J is TRBJ2-5; perhaps TRBD2 as D (6 bases). CDR1 LGHDT and CDR2 YNNKEL come from the germline V gene (reference sequence). V was pared by 1 base and J by 4 bases, with 13 bases between. CDR3 size: 15 residues. The CDR3 nucleotides are TGTGCCAGCAGCCAAGTGGGAGGCGCGACAGAGACCCAGTACTTC. Translating it yields CASSQVGGATETQYF.

The V call is TRBV11-2, the J call TRBJ2-1; TRBD2 matches 8 bases. The junction had 8 bases not matched to a gene; V was cut back by 5 bases and J by 8 bases. The CDR3 is 14 amino acids. CDR1 and CDR2 from the germline V gene are SGHAT and FQNNGV. CDR3 protein: CASSAGLVRHEQFF. Here the CDR3 DNA reads TGTGCCAGCAGCGCGGGACTAGTCAGGCATGAGCAGTTCTTC.

This clonotype has only a few counts. The chain is built from TRBV27 and TRBJ2-5, with D perhaps matching TRBD1 or TRBD2 (5 bases each). CDR3 length: 15 residues. Germline V gene data show CDR1 as MNHEY and CDR2 as SMNVEV (reference sequence). V dropped 4 bases and J dropped 1 base, with 13 bases sitting between them. CDR3 nucleotide sequence: TGTGCCAGCAGTTACGCAGGGACCCTCCAAGAGACCCAGTACTTC. The encoded protein is CASSYAGTLQETQYF.

Regarding this clonotype: Germline and junction disagree at one end, which may indicate a read error. J is TRBJ2-4 and V is TRBV20-1, with 7 bases fitting TRBD2. Germline V gene lookup returns CDR1 DFQATT and CDR2 SNEGSKA (reference sequence). This CDR3 is 13 amino acids long. CDR3 region: CSARRLAENIQYF. CDR3 in DNA: TGCAGTGCGCGGCGACTAGCCGAAAACATTCAGTACTTC.

The CDR3 reads CASSSIGDSARKETQYF. The CDR3 region has the DNA TGTGCCAGCAGCTCGATCGGGGACTCCGCTAGAAAAGAGACCCAGTACTTC. V is TRBV11-2 and J is TRBJ2-5; D is possibly TRBD2 (6 bases). Germline values: CDR1 SGHAT, CDR2 FQNNGV. V dropped 4 bases and J dropped 3 bases, with 21 bases sitting between them. This CDR3 is 17 amino acids long.

This clonotype was detected a few times. The V and J genes are TRBV20-1 and TRBJ2-7; TRBD1 aligns across 11 bases. Germline-derived CDR1 and CDR2 are DFQATT and SNEGSKA (reference sequence). V lost 3 bases and J lost 1; bases outside the gene matches: 5. CDR3 length: 15 residues. The CDR3 loop is CSASMGTGGSYEQYF. For the CDR3, the DNA is TGCAGTGCTAGTATGGGGACAGGGGGTTCCTACGAGCAGTACTTC.

V and J are TRBV5-1 and TRBJ2-1; TRBD1 might be the D (6 bases). CDR3 length: 16 amino acids. CDR1 and CDR2 from the germline V gene are SGHRS and YFSETQ. V was trimmed by 4 bases and J by 4 bases, leaving 18 bases between them. As DNA, the CDR3 is TGCGCCAGCAGCCCCCGCCCGGGGACACCTTACAATGAGCAGTTCTTC. This gives the protein CASSPRPGTPYNEQFF.

The chain carries TRBV10-3 and TRBJ2-7; D remains unclear. V was pared by 5 bases and J by 3 bases, with 11 bases between. CDR1 is ENHRY and CDR2 is SYGVKD in the germline V gene. This CDR3 has 13 amino acids. CDR3 sequence (DNA): TGTGCCATCAGTTTAGACACCCTCTACGAGCAGTACTTC. Protein: CAISLDTLYEQYF.

V gene TRBV7-2 combines with J gene TRBJ2-7; weak D call: TRBD2 (5 bases). V shed 6 bases and J shed 0 bases, with 15 bases lying between them. Germline loops: CDR1 SGHTA, CDR2 FQGNSA. CDR3 length: 15 amino acids. Here the CDR3 reads CASRQAARSSYEQYF. The CDR3, as DNA: TGTGCCAGCAGACAAGCGGCCCGTAGCTCCTACGAGCAGTACTTC.

The chain recombines TRBV6-5 with TRBJ2-3; 7 bases are a match to TRBD2. The CDR3 contains 13 residues. V was clipped by 5 bases and J by 7 bases; unmatched bases: 6. Germline CDR1 and CDR2: MNHEY and SVGAGI. CDR3 protein: CASSNPSGYTQYF. CDR3 DNA sequence: TGTGCCAGCAGTAACCCTAGCGGTTATACGCAGTATTTT.

The chain joins TRBV7-3 to TRBJ2-1; D may match TRBD1 or TRBD2 (5 bases each). This CDR3 has 15 residues. Germline V CDR1 and CDR2: SGHTA, FQGTGA. V dropped 0 bases and J dropped 4 bases, with 10 bases sitting between them. The CDR3 is CASSLTTGAYNEQFF. CDR3 DNA sequence: TGTGCCAGCAGCTTAACTACCGGGGCTTACAATGAGCAGTTCTTC.

The chain uses TRBV10-3 and TRBJ2-7; D remains ambiguous. The CDR3 has 14 residues. Trimming cost V 2 bases and J 5 bases, with 13 bases left between them. Germline V gene data show CDR1 as ENHRY and CDR2 as SYGVKD. This CDR3 reads CAISEDGPRDEQYF. CDR3 coding DNA: TGTGCCATCAGTGAGGACGGCCCCCGGGACGAGCAGTACTTC.

The genes are TRBV12-3 or TRBV12-4 and TRBJ2-1; 12 nucleotides match TRBD2. The CDR3 runs to 15 residues. The ends lost 6 bases at V and 5 bases at J; junction bases unmatched: 5. CDR3 region: CASRPRLAGDNEQFF. In nucleotides, the CDR3 is TGTGCCAGCAGACCACGACTAGCGGGGGACAATGAGCAGTTCTTC.

V is TRBV7-9 and J is TRBJ1-6; D is undetermined. Trimming pared 1 base from V and 13 bases from J, leaving 8 bases between. The CDR3 is 12 amino acids. Per the germline V gene, CDR1 is SEHNR and CDR2 is FQNEAQ (reference sequence). In DNA, the CDR3 is TGTGCCAGCAGCTTAGGGGCGTCGCCCCTCCACTTT. This sequence encodes CASSLGASPLHF. Looking up the rest from reference TRBV7-9 and TRBJ1-6 gives the full variable domain: DTGVSQNPRHKITKRGQNVTFRCDPISEHNRLYWYRQTLGQGPEFLTYFQNEAQLEKSRLLSDRFSAERPKGSFSTLEIQRTEQGDSAMYLCASSLGASPLHFGNGTRLTVT.

This clonotype was seen just once. The chain has TRBV6-2 or TRBV6-3 and TRBJ2-1; D unclear. The CDR3 is 11 amino acids. From germline, CDR1 is MNHEY and CDR2 SVGEGT. Trimming stripped 6 bases from V and 8 bases from J, with 8 bases between. The CDR3 region has the DNA TGTGCCAGCAGATATCTGGATGAGCAGTTCTTC. Encoded protein: CASRYLDEQFF.

This clonotype was picked up one time. CDR3: CASREQQTYNSPLHF. DNA of the CDR3: TGTGCCAGCAGGGAACAACAGACCTATAATTCACCCCTCCACTTT. The rearrangement links TRBV2 to TRBJ1-6; D unresolved. Trimming took 6 bases from V and 2 from J, leaving 11 bases between them. Germline-derived CDR1 and CDR2 are SNHLY and FYNNEI. The CDR3 is 15 amino acids.

The chain couples TRBV27 to TRBJ1-5; no definite D call. The CDR3 has 13 amino acids. Trimming took 5 bases from V and 2 from J, leaving 7 bases between them. Germline V gene sequence: CDR1 MNHEY, CDR2 SMNVEV (reference sequence). The CDR3 sequence is CASSHDRNQPQHF. CDR3 DNA: TGTGCCAGCAGTCACGATCGCAATCAGCCCCAGCATTTT.

The rearrangement uses TRBV20-1 and TRBJ1-1; maybe TRBD1 (5 bases). The V end lost 0 bases, the J end lost 1 base, and 12 bases lay between the germline ends. CDR3 size: 15 residues. Germline CDR1 and CDR2: DFQATT and SNEGSKA (reference sequence). The chain's CDR3 is CSARDQGTPNTEAFF. CDR3 nucleotide sequence: TGCAGTGCTAGAGATCAGGGCACCCCGAACACTGAAGCTTTCTTT.

The genes are TRBV12-3 or TRBV12-4 and TRBJ2-4; 7 positions match TRBD2. J gave up 6 bases and V 4 bases, and 6 bases lay outside the gene matches. This CDR3 has 14 residues. The chain's CDR3 is CASSSAGLPNIQYF. As DNA, the CDR3 is TGTGCCAGCAGTTCCGCGGGACTACCAAACATTCAGTACTTC.

This chain links TRBV20-1 with TRBJ2-7, with D possibly matching TRBD1 (5 bases). The germline gives CDR1 DFQATT, CDR2 SNEGSKA (reference sequence). V shed 3 bases and J shed 2 bases, with 11 bases lying between them. This CDR3 has 13 amino acids. In DNA, the CDR3 is TGCAGTGCTAGCCAGGGCGGACCCTACGAGCAGTACTTC. This sequence encodes CSASQGGPYEQYF.

The sample holds a few counts of this clonotype. The chain recombines TRBV12-3 or TRBV12-4 with TRBJ2-5; 13 bases are shared with TRBD2. CDR3 length equals 21 residues. Unmatched junction bases numbered 15, after V lost 2 bases and J lost 0 bases. The CDR3 region has the DNA TGTGCCAGCAGTTTAACGGCGGGGACAGGGACTAGCGGGATGAACCAAGAGACCCAGTACTTC. This codes for CASSLTAGTGTSGMNQETQYF.

The chain couples TRBV12-3 or TRBV12-4 to TRBJ2-5; possible D gene TRBD1, 6 bases. Trimming removed 6 bases at V and 11 bases at J, with 22 bases between. CDR3 length: 14 residues. The CDR3 nucleotides are TGTGCCAGCAGATCCCGACAGGAGACGAATGAGCAGTACTTC. Encoded protein: CASRSRQETNEQYF.